The sequence of this TCR beta chain was determined in a study of T-cell reconstitution after alpha-beta-depleted transplantation in children. Regarding the study as a whole: Expanded clones from the graft, numbering several hundred, reportedly supplied alpha-beta T cells about two months after transplant. Surviving recipient T cells and thymic progenitors accounted for the high day-60 TCRbeta diversity observed in some patients. Most T-cell counts and diversity one year after the transplant came from T cells that were newly produced.

This clonotype appeared a few times. Its antigen remains unknown. Unique molecular identifiers featured in how the TCRbeta library was prepared. One entry per CDR3 protein, called by TCRdb with MiXCR from the PCR reads. The table has around 580,000 distinct CDR3 sequences, approximately 22% seen once. Germline CDR1 and CDR2: LNHNV and YYDKDF (reference sequence). The CDR3 sequence is 14 residues long. V lost 2 bases to trimming and J lost 4 bases, with 12 bases between them. The input for sequencing was PBMCs, mostly from graft donor cells, taken 360 days after TCRalphabeta/CD19-depleted stem cell transplant. This TCR derives from a boy under two years old who had a stem cell transplant for acute myeloid leukemia, so the T cells may come from the graft donor. The V call is TRBV15, the J call TRBJ2-7, with D possibly being TRBD1 (7 bases). CDR3 bases: TGTGCCACCAGCAGAACCAGGGGGGTGTACGAGCAGTACTTC. Translated, it gives CATSRTRGVYEQYF.